The 2 T cell receptor beta chains below come from one sample, sequenced in a study of T cells after posttransplantation cyclophosphamide (dated by TCRdb to between 2015 and 2016). The receptor library was made with the immunoSEQ multiplex PCR assay. TCRdb stores this immuneACCESS table with in-frame sequences only. Part of the clones is absent; in the studies checked, under half of the shortfall reflects unresolved V genes, and no reason is known for the rest. The sample table records approximately 52,000 clones; 86% of these occur just once. Together, the top ten hold less than 3.5% of the sample. Sequencing input: PBMCs. Receptor source: a man aged 25 to 40 with a blood cancer, CMV-positive, and with a related stem cell donor.

This chain uses TRBV7-6 with TRBJ2-3; unclear D gene. The CDR3 is 19 amino acids. Germline CDR1 and CDR2: SGHVS and FNYEAQ. V shed 3 bases and J shed 0 bases, with 22 bases lying between them. The CDR3, as DNA: TGTGCCAGCAGCTTTGACGGAGCTTCACACCCATCTAGCACAGATACGCAGTATTTT. Translating it yields CASSFDGASHPSSTDTQYF. The variable domain in full, completed from reference TRBV7-6 and TRBJ2-3, reads GAGVSQSPRYKVTKRGQDVALRCDPISGHVSLYWYRQALGQGPEFLTYFNYEAQQDKSGLPNDRFSAERPEGSISTLTIQRTEQRDSAMYRCASSFDGASHPSSTDTQYFGPGTRLTVL.

This clone has more than one count but fewer than ten. The V call is TRBV4-3, the J call TRBJ2-7, with D hard to call. The CDR3 has 14 amino acids. Trimming shortened V by 0 bases and J by 1 base, and 7 bases separated the two germline ends. Looked up from germline, CDR1 is LGHNA and CDR2 is YSLEER. In DNA, the CDR3 is TGCGCCAGCAGCCAAGATGCCAGGTCCTACGAGCAGTACTTC. It encodes CASSQDARSYEQYF.